Listed here are 21 T cell receptor beta chains from one sample, sequenced in a study of technical replicates of blood from several donors. TCRdb's copy holds only in-frame clones and misses some; the assay was immunoSEQ multiplex PCR. The repertoire holds around 90,000 clones, with just under 95% as singletons. The specimen was T cells isolated from PBMCs. The receptors originated from a human donor in good health.

The chain recombines TRBV27 with TRBJ2-7; 13 bases line up with TRBD2. CDR1 MNHEY and CDR2 SMNVEV come from the germline V gene (reference sequence). This CDR3 has 14 residues. J lost 3 bases, V lost 4 bases, and 0 bases had no gene match. The CDR3 loop reads CASSWTSGSYEQYF. The CDR3 bases are TGTGCCAGCAGTTGGACTAGCGGGAGCTACGAGCAGTACTTC.

This sequence joins TRBV10-2 and TRBJ2-3, with TRBD2 matching over 10 bases. The CDR3 is 18 residues long. V shed 4 bases and J 2 bases; nucleotides not matched to a gene: 12. Germline values: CDR1 WSHSY, CDR2 SAAADI. The CDR3 nucleotides are TGCGCCAGCAGTGTCTTAGAGCTAGCGGGGGATCCCACAGATACGCAGTATTTT. Translating it yields CASSVLELAGDPTDTQYF.

This chain links TRBV5-1 with TRBJ2-2; 8 bases agree with TRBD1. The CDR3 loop spans 18 amino acids. V was pared by 4 bases and J by 1 base, with 12 bases of the junction left unmatched. Germline CDR1 and CDR2: SGHRS and YFSETQ. CDR3 nucleotides: TGCGCCAGCAGCCAGGAACCCGGCGGGACAGGGAACACCGGGGAGCTGTTTTTT. Translating gives CASSQEPGGTGNTGELFF. The whole variable domain, remainder taken from reference TRBV5-1 and TRBJ2-2, is KAGVTQTPRYLIKTRGQQVTLSCSPISGHRSVSWYQQTPGQGLQFLFEYFSETQRNKGNFPGRFSGRQFSNSRSEMNVSTLELGDSALYLCASSQEPGGTGNTGELFFGEGSRLTVL.

The chain links TRBV14 to TRBJ2-7; D not resolved. The CDR3 sequence is 13 residues long. Germline V CDR1 and CDR2: SGHDN, FVKESK. V dropped 1 base and J dropped 4 bases, with 8 bases sitting between them. The CDR3 bases are TGTGCCAGCAGCCAAGCATTAACTTACGAGCAGTACTTC. This translates into CASSQALTYEQYF.

This chain links TRBV5-4 with TRBJ2-5, with a possible D match to TRBD1 (5 bases). The CDR3 is made up of 14 amino acids. Germline V CDR1 and CDR2: SGHNT, YYREEE (reference sequence). The germline V and J ends were trimmed by 2 bases and 3 bases, with 11 bases remaining between them. Here the CDR3 reads CASSLNTREETQYF. The CDR3 nucleotides read TGTGCCAGCAGCTTAAATACCAGGGAAGAGACCCAGTACTTC. Full variable domain (rest looked up from reference TRBV5-4 and TRBJ2-5): ETGVTQSPTHLIKTRGQQVTLRCSSQSGHNTVSWYQQALGQGPQFIFQYYREEENGRGNFPPRFSGLQFPNYSSELNVNALELDDSALYLCASSLNTREETQYFGPGTRLLVL.

This clone was counted a single time. The V and J genes are TRBV7-2 and TRBJ1-1; 10 bases map to TRBD1. The V segment lost 5 bases and the J segment 0 bases; nucleotides outside the gene matches: 6. Germline CDR1 is SGHTA and CDR2 is FQGNSA. The CDR3 extends over 16 amino acids. The CDR3 nucleotides are TGTGCCAGCAGCCGGACAGGGGGTTCATTGAACACTGAAGCTTTCTTT. Protein product: CASSRTGGSLNTEAFF.

V gene TRBV28 combines with J gene TRBJ2-7; 8 bases map to TRBD1. CDR1 and CDR2 (germline): MDHEN, SYDVKM. V lost 3 bases, J lost 5 bases, and 18 bases stayed unmatched. The CDR3 has 18 residues. The DNA for the CDR3 is TGTGCCAGCAGTTTGTCTCCAGCGTCACAGGGGGTGTGGCACGAGCAGTACTTC. It encodes CASSLSPASQGVWHEQYF. Drawing the rest from reference TRBV28 and TRBJ2-7, the complete variable domain is DVKVTQSSRYLVKRTGEKVFLECVQDMDHENMFWYRQDPGLGLRLIYFSYDVKMKEKGDIPEGYSVSREKKERFSLILESASTNQTSMYLCASSLSPASQGVWHEQYFGPGTRLTVT.

V and J are TRBV2 and TRBJ1-2, with no clear D. V lost 2 bases, J lost 3 bases, and 13 bases lay in between. The CDR3 runs to 15 residues. Germline CDR1 SNHLY, CDR2 FYNNEI. CDR3 DNA: TGTGCCAGCAGTGAATACCAGGAATACTACTATGGCTACACCTTC. Translated, it gives CASSEYQEYYYGYTF.

The chain recombines TRBV11-3 with TRBJ2-7, with TRBD2 matching over 7 bases. The germline V gene encodes CDR1 SGHNT and CDR2 YENEEA. V shed 4 bases, J shed 3 bases, and the junction held 9 bases outside the gene matches. This CDR3 spans 15 amino acids. The CDR3 nucleotides are TGTGCCAGCAGCTCCAGAGCGGGATCTTTCTACGAGCAGTACTTC. Protein product: CASSSRAGSFYEQYF. Filled out from reference TRBV11-3 and TRBJ2-7, the complete variable domain reads EAGVVQSPRYKIIEKKQPVAFWCNPISGHNTLYWYLQNLGQGPELLIRYENEEAVDDSQLPKDRFSAERLKGVDSTLKIQPAELGDSAVYLCASSSRAGSFYEQYFGPGTRLTVT.

This sequence joins TRBV30 and TRBJ2-2; 9 nucleotides agree with TRBD1. CDR1 and CDR2 from the germline V gene are GTSNPN and SVGIG (reference sequence). The CDR3 runs to 12 residues. With V trimmed by 4 bases and J by 7 bases, 1 base remained unmatched. Written as DNA, the CDR3 is TGTGCCTGGATGACAGGGGGCGGGGAGCTGTTTTTT. It is translated as CAWMTGGGELFF.

The rearrangement links TRBV7-3 to TRBJ2-1, with D tentatively TRBD2 (6 bases). V was cut by 2 bases and J by 2 bases, with 10 bases left in between. Germline-derived CDR1 and CDR2 are SGHTA and FQGTGA. This CDR3 has 15 residues. The CDR3 DNA sequence: TGTGCCAGCAGCTTAGTCGGCGGGGCCTACAATGAGCAGTTCTTC. Protein sequence: CASSLVGGAYNEQFF.

The chain employs TRBV7-9 and TRBJ2-3; TRBD1 matches 8 bases. J lost 2 bases, V lost 7 bases, and 5 bases had no gene match. The CDR3 covers 14 residues. CDR1 and CDR2 (germline): SEHNR, FQNEAQ (reference sequence). The DNA of the CDR3 is TGTGCCAGCAAGCAGGGGGCTAACACAGATACGCAGTATTTT. It specifies CASKQGANTDTQYF. The full variable domain, completed using reference TRBV7-9 and TRBJ2-3, is DTGVSQNPRHKITKRGQNVTFRCDPISEHNRLYWYRQTLGQGPEFLTYFQNEAQLEKSRLLSDRFSAERPKGSFSTLEIQRTEQGDSAMYLCASKQGANTDTQYFGPGTRLTVL.

The V gene is TRBV7-3, the J gene TRBJ2-1; D is perhaps TRBD1 (6 bases). V lost 5 bases and J lost 6, with 14 bases in between. Per germline, CDR1 SGHTA and CDR2 FQGTGA. This CDR3 has 14 amino acids. This chain's CDR3 is CASSGDTAPNEQFF. The CDR3 nucleotides read TGTGCCAGCAGCGGGGACACCGCCCCCAATGAGCAGTTCTTC.

The chain has TRBV2 and TRBJ1-1; possible D gene TRBD1, 5 bases. The CDR3 is made up of 12 amino acids. Germline V gene sequence: CDR1 SNHLY, CDR2 FYNNEI. V was trimmed by 9 bases and J by 4 bases, leaving 12 bases between them. The CDR3 DNA follows: TGTGCCAGTATAACAGGAGTCACTGAAGCTTTCTTT. Its translation: CASITGVTEAFF.

V gene TRBV28 combines with J gene TRBJ1-2, with D possibly matching TRBD1 (6 bases). The V gene lost 5 bases and the J gene lost 8 bases, with 18 bases spanning the gap. This CDR3 has 14 residues. Per the germline V gene, CDR1 is MDHEN and CDR2 is SYDVKM. The CDR3 region has the DNA TGTGCCAGCAGTCTGGGCAGGGGTCTAGGAGGCTACACCTTC. Translation gives CASSLGRGLGGYTF.

The rearrangement links TRBV27 to TRBJ2-6; the D gene is possibly TRBD2 (6 bases). This CDR3 region has 14 residues. Trimming left V 8 bases short and J 0 bases short, with 8 bases between. Germline V gives CDR1 MNHEY, CDR2 SMNVEV (reference sequence). CDR3 loop: CASGTGSGANVLTF. In DNA form, the CDR3 reads TGTGCCAGCGGGACTGGCTCTGGGGCCAACGTCCTGACTTTC.

The chain joins TRBV5-1 to TRBJ2-1; 11 bases map to TRBD2. The CDR3 length is 16 residues. J lost 7 bases, V lost 6 bases, and 12 bases had no gene match. Germline CDR1 reads SGHRS; CDR2 reads YFSETQ. For the CDR3, the DNA is TGCGCCAGCAATCAATTAGCGGGAGGGCGTTGGAATGAGCAGTTCTTC. Its protein product is CASNQLAGGRWNEQFF. The variable domain in full, completed from reference TRBV5-1 and TRBJ2-1, reads KAGVTQTPRYLIKTRGQQVTLSCSPISGHRSVSWYQQTPGQGLQFLFEYFSETQRNKGNFPGRFSGRQFSNSRSEMNVSTLELGDSALYLCASNQLAGGRWNEQFFGPGTRLTVL.

CDR3 DNA: TGTGCCAGCAGCGTAGGGAATAGCGGCTACAATGAGCAGTTCTTC. The encoded protein is CASSVGNSGYNEQFF. This chain connects TRBV9 to TRBJ2-1, with a possible D match to TRBD2 (6 bases). Per the germline V gene, CDR1 is SGDLS and CDR2 is YYNGEE. This CDR3 has 15 residues. Trimming shortened V by 0 bases and J by 3 bases, and 10 bases separated the two germline ends.

The chain employs TRBV4-2 and TRBJ2-1, with D perhaps TRBD2 (5 bases). Germline V gives CDR1 LGHNA, CDR2 YNFKEQ. Trimming took 4 bases from V and 2 from J, leaving 9 bases between them. The CDR3 sequence is 14 residues long. DNA of the CDR3: TGTGCCAGCAGCCCGACTATCACCTACAATGAGCAGTTCTTC. Translation gives CASSPTITYNEQFF.

The CDR3 DNA reads as TGCGCCAGCAGTGTTCGGGAAAAACTGTTTTTT. It translates to CASSVREKLFF. The genes are TRBV10-1 and TRBJ1-4; D ambiguous. V was trimmed by 4 bases and J by 8 bases, leaving 5 bases between them. The germline V gene encodes CDR1 WNHNN and CDR2 SYGVQD (reference sequence). CDR3 length: 11 residues.

The chain recombines TRBV19 with TRBJ2-1, with a tentative D call TRBD2 (6 bases). V was cut by 7 bases and J by 4 bases, with 11 bases left in between. Germline CDR1 LNHDA, CDR2 SQIVND (reference sequence). CDR3 length: 13 residues. CDR3 region: CASNAGPYNEQFF. DNA for the CDR3: TGTGCCAGTAACGCGGGACCTTACAATGAGCAGTTCTTC.